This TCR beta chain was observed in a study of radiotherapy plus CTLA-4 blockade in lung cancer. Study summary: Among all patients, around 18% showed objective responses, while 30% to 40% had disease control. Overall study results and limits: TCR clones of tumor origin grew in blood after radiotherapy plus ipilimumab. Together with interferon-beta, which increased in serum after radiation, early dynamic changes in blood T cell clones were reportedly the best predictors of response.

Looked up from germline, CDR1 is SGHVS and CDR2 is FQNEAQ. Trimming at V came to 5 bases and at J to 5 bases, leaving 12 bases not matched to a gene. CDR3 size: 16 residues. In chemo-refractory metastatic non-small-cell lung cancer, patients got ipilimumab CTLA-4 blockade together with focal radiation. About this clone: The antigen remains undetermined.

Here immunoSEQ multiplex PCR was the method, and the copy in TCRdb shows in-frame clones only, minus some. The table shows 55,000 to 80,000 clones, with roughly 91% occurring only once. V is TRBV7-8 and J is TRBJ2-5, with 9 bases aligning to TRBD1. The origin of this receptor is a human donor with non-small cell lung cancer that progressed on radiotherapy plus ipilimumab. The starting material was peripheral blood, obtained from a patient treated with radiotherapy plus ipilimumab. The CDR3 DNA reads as TGTGCCAGCAGCGTTCGACCGGGACAGGGAGGGGAGACCCAGTACTTC. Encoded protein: CASSVRPGQGGETQYF.